This TCR beta chain was sequenced during a study of blood T cells in healthy people across ages. This CDR3 is 13 amino acids long. Germline V gene data show CDR1 as SGHVS and CDR2 as FNYEAQ. V trimming: 5 bases; J trimming: 11 bases; junction bases outside the gene matches: 4. The authors ran a second PCR of roughly 6 to 12 cycles using a sample-barcoded 5' primer and a J-beta primer mix. TCRdb re-derived calls from the 5' RACE reads in MiXCR, one entry per CDR3 protein. Of 700,000 to 900,000 distinct CDR3 sequences listed, around a quarter were seen once; the top ten hold over 2.5%. This clonotype was recorded a few times. They isolated at least 7 million PBMCs from each sample. The data were also submitted as part of a second study, on T cells of mothers and their children.

Material: blood. This receptor was obtained from a boy aged 10-17 years in good health. The chain has TRBV7-6 and TRBJ2-5; 14 nucleotides align to TRBD2. The CDR3 nucleotides are TGTGCCAGCAGCGGGACTAGCGGGAGAGAGCAGTACTTC. Encoded protein: CASSGTSGREQYF.